This T cell receptor beta chain stems from a study of T cell responses to AZD1222 COVID-19 vaccine. Here immunoSEQ multiplex PCR was the method, and the copy in TCRdb shows in-frame clones only, minus some. The sample carries about 110,000 clones, about 85% recorded once. Points on this clone: Its antigen is still unknown.

Broader study findings: Just a handful of AZD1222 recipients were seropositive at baseline.

CDR1 KGHSH and CDR2 LQKENI come from the germline V gene. Germline trimming cut 5 bases from V and 7 bases from J; bases unmatched to any gene: 7. This CDR3 has 15 residues. The source is an adult in good health. Material: peripheral blood, obtained on day 0 of AZD1222 vaccination. The gene calls are TRBV18 and TRBJ1-6; 8 bases map to TRBD1. The CDR3 DNA is TGTGCCAGCTCAGGACCCGGGACAGGAAATTCACCCCTCCACTTT. This encodes CASSGPGTGNSPLHF.